This T cell receptor beta chain was documented in a study of tumor-infiltrating lymphocytes in localized non-small cell lung cancer. In the study overall: The cohort mixed smokers and never-smokers, several histologies, and some post-neoadjuvant-chemotherapy samples. Study results and caveats: Compared with uninvolved lung, tumors showed higher T cell infiltration by TCRbeta sequencing.

Only in-frame clones appear in the TCRdb table, and some are missing; sequencing was by immunoSEQ multiplex PCR. The top ten clones hold 11% of a sample with roughly 10,000 clones, about three fifths of them seen once. A note on this clone: Antigen: not known.

Germline loops: CDR1 MDHEN, CDR2 SYDVKM. The CDR3 has 12 amino acids. The V end was cut by 6 bases, the J end by 7 bases, with 10 bases between. The sequence derives from a human donor with non-small cell lung cancer. This sequence joins TRBV28 and TRBJ1-5; D remains unclear. The sample comprised uninvolved lung tissue not adjacent to the tumor. The DNA for the CDR3 is TGTGCCAGCAGCGCCAGTTGGCAGCCCCAGCATTTT. Translating it yields CASSASWQPQHF.